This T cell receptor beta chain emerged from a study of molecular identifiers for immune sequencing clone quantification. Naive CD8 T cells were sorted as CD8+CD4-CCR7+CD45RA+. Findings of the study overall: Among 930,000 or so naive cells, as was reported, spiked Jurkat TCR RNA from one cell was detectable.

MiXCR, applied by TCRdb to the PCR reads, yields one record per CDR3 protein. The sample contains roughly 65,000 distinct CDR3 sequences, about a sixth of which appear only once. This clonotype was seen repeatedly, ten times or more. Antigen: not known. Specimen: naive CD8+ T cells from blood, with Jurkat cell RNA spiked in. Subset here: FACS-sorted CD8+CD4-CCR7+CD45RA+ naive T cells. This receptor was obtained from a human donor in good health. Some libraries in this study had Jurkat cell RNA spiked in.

This chain's CDR3 is CASSLLPSGSYEQYF. The CDR3 nucleotides are TGTGCCAGCAGCCTACTTCCAAGCGGCTCCTACGAGCAGTACTTC. The chain couples TRBV28 to TRBJ2-7, with D maybe TRBD2 (5 bases). CDR3 length: 15 amino acids. From germline, CDR1 is MDHEN and CDR2 SYDVKM. Between the trimmed V and J ends, which lost 6 bases and 0 bases, there was a span of 15 bases.